What follows are 25 T cell receptor beta chains derived from one specimen sequenced in a study of T cell responses to AZD1222 COVID-19 vaccine. Profiling relied on immunoSEQ multiplex PCR, and the TCRdb table lists in-frame clones only, not all of them. This table has roughly 100,000 clones, around 90% appearing once. This specimen was peripheral blood, taken on day 0 of AZD1222 vaccination. All receptors derive from an adult in good health.

This chain joins TRBV10-2 and TRBJ1-1, with TRBD1 identical over 8 bases. This CDR3 has 14 amino acids. Per the germline V gene, CDR1 is WSHSY and CDR2 is SAAADI. Trimming at V came to 6 bases and at J to 2 bases, leaving 5 bases not matched to a gene. In DNA form, the CDR3 reads TGCGCCAGCAGAGACAGGGGCCTTAACACTGAAGCTTTCTTT. As protein: CASRDRGLNTEAFF.

V is TRBV9 and J is TRBJ1-3, with TRBD1 matching over 7 bases. Germline V lookup: CDR1 SGDLS, CDR2 YYNGEE. J was trimmed by 0 bases and V by 7 bases; bases with no gene match: 4. This CDR3 is 14 amino acids long. CDR3 in DNA: TGTGCCAGCGCCGGACAGGTCTCTGGAAACACCATATATTTT. This sequence encodes CASAGQVSGNTIYF. The whole variable domain, remainder taken from reference TRBV9 and TRBJ1-3, is DSGVTQTPKHLITATGQRVTLRCSPRSGDLSVYWYQQSLDQGLQFLIQYYNGEERAKGNILERFSAQQFPDLHSELNLSSLELGDSALYFCASAGQVSGNTIYFGEGSWLTVV.

The V call is TRBV4-3, the J call TRBJ1-5; no firm D call. Per the germline V gene, CDR1 is LGHNA and CDR2 is YSLEER. CDR3 length equals 13 residues. V lost 2 bases and J 4 bases, leaving 6 bases between the germline ends. CDR3 sequence (DNA): TGCGCCAGCAGCCAATCGAGAAATCAGCCCCAGCATTTT. Translation: CASSQSRNQPQHF.

The V gene is TRBV28, the J gene TRBJ1-2, with TRBD1 as a possible D gene (5 bases). Between the trimmed V and J ends, which lost 8 bases and 3 bases, there was a span of 13 bases. CDR1 and CDR2 from the germline V gene are MDHEN and SYDVKM. There are 13 residues in the CDR3. As DNA, the CDR3 is TGTGCCAGCCAAATACCGGGGCACTATGGCTACACCTTC. Translating gives CASQIPGHYGYTF.

The V call is TRBV2, the J call TRBJ1-1; no definite D call. This CDR3 is 14 amino acids long. V lost 0 bases and J lost 5, with 10 bases in between. Germline CDR1 SNHLY, CDR2 FYNNEI. CDR3 residues: CASSEAGGRTEAFF. As DNA, the CDR3 is TGTGCCAGCAGTGAAGCAGGAGGACGTACTGAAGCTTTCTTT. Looking up the rest from reference TRBV2 and TRBJ1-1 gives the full variable domain: EPEVTQTPSHQVTQMGQEVILRCVPISNHLYFYWYRQILGQKVEFLVSFYNNEISEKSEIFDDQFSVERPDGSNFTLKIRSTKLEDSAMYFCASSEAGGRTEAFFGQGTRLTVV.

The gene calls are TRBV18 and TRBJ2-7; 10 bases match TRBD2. Trimming took 4 bases from V and 6 from J; bases not matched to a gene: 6. The CDR3 covers 14 residues. In germline, CDR1 is KGHSH, CDR2 LQKENI. The chain's CDR3 is CASSQGSGRSEQYF. In nucleotides, the CDR3 is TGTGCCAGCTCACAAGGTAGCGGGAGGAGCGAGCAGTACTTC.

V usage is TRBV12-3 or TRBV12-4 and J usage is TRBJ2-7; TRBD1 aligns across 7 bases. This CDR3 is built from 13 residues. V lost 6 bases, J lost 2 bases, and 4 bases stayed unmatched. The CDR3 DNA follows: TGTGCCAGCAGAGTACAGGGGCCCTACGAGCAGTACTTC. Encoded protein: CASRVQGPYEQYF.

V usage is TRBV27 and J usage is TRBJ1-5, with 7 bases identical to TRBD1. This CDR3 region has 14 residues. Germline CDR1 and CDR2: MNHEY and SMNVEV (reference sequence). Trimming at V came to 8 bases and at J to 2 bases, leaving 6 bases not matched to a gene. The CDR3 sequence is CASRDSSRNQPQHF. In DNA, the CDR3 is TGTGCCAGCCGGGACAGTTCGCGCAATCAGCCCCAGCATTTT.

This clone was seen once. The chain carries TRBV11-2 and TRBJ2-3; no reliable D call. This CDR3 has 12 amino acids. Germline CDR1 SGHAT, CDR2 FQNNGV. Trimming stripped 4 bases from V and 3 bases from J, with 5 bases between. The DNA of the CDR3 is TGTGCCAGCAGCTCCCAAACAGATACGCAGTATTTT. Encoded protein: CASSSQTDTQYF.

The chain links TRBV7-2 to TRBJ2-7; maybe TRBD2 (6 bases). Trimming stripped 3 bases from V and 1 base from J, with 13 bases between. The CDR3 is 15 amino acids. Per germline, CDR1 SGHTA and CDR2 FQGNSA. CDR3 bases: TGTGCCAGCAGCTTTGACGGGAGCCGTTCCTACGAGCAGTACTTC. This gives the protein CASSFDGSRSYEQYF.

This chain connects TRBV14 to TRBJ1-6; no reliable D call. V shed 0 bases and J shed 9 bases, with 12 bases lying between them. In germline, CDR1 is SGHDN, CDR2 FVKESK. The length of the CDR3 is 15 residues. The CDR3 loop is CASSQDWGTGSPLHF. In DNA, the CDR3 is TGTGCCAGCAGCCAAGACTGGGGTACGGGTTCACCCCTCCACTTT.

This clone was observed a few times. The chain links TRBV18 to TRBJ1-2; D is unresolved. Trimming took 0 bases from V and 5 from J, leaving 10 bases between them. In germline, CDR1 is KGHSH, CDR2 LQKENI. The CDR3 extends over 14 amino acids. The CDR3 DNA reads TGTGCCAGCTCACCACCGGGCTTGGTTTATGGCTACACCTTC. Its protein product is CASSPPGLVYGYTF.

The V gene is TRBV3-1 (or the pseudogene TRBV3-2), the J gene TRBJ2-7, with D possibly matching TRBD1 (5 bases). Per germline, CDR1 LGHDT and CDR2 YNNKEL (reference sequence). Trimming stripped 7 bases from V and 2 bases from J, with 21 bases between. The CDR3 has 16 residues. CDR3 amino acids: CASTRYAGPPPYEQYF. The CDR3, as DNA: TGTGCCAGCACCCGATACGCAGGGCCTCCCCCCTACGAGCAGTACTTC.

J is TRBJ1-1 and V is TRBV10-3; TRBD1 aligns across 8 bases. Germline V gives CDR1 ENHRY, CDR2 SYGVKD. Unmatched junction bases numbered 8, after V lost 2 bases and J lost 0 bases. The CDR3 spans 17 residues. CDR3 nucleotides: TGTGCCATCAGTGAGACACGGACAGGGATCATGAACACTGAAGCTTTCTTT. Amino acid sequence: CAISETRTGIMNTEAFF.

The gene calls are TRBV5-1 and TRBJ1-2; tentative D call: TRBD1 (5 bases). The CDR3 extends over 14 amino acids. The V and J ends lost 4 bases and 5 bases respectively, with 15 bases between them. Looked up from germline, CDR1 is SGHRS and CDR2 is YFSETQ. CDR3 nucleotides: TGCGCCAGCAGCCCTGAGACAGATCCATATGGCTACACCTTC. This gives the protein CASSPETDPYGYTF. Complete variable domain (other parts from reference TRBV5-1 and TRBJ1-2): KAGVTQTPRYLIKTRGQQVTLSCSPISGHRSVSWYQQTPGQGLQFLFEYFSETQRNKGNFPGRFSGRQFSNSRSEMNVSTLELGDSALYLCASSPETDPYGYTFGSGTRLTVV.

The V gene is TRBV11-2, the J gene TRBJ2-2; 12 bases are a match to TRBD2. There are 15 residues in the CDR3. Germline V gene sequence: CDR1 SGHAT, CDR2 FQNNGV. The J segment lost 8 bases and the V segment lost 6 bases, leaving 7 bases of the junction unmatched. The CDR3 bases are TGTGCCAGCAGTTTCCTAGCGGGAGGGATAGGGGAGCTGTTTTTT. It codes for CASSFLAGGIGELFF. Full variable domain (outside the CDR3, taken from reference TRBV11-2 and TRBJ2-2): EAGVAQSPRYKIIEKRQSVAFWCNPISGHATLYWYQQILGQGPKLLIQFQNNGVVDDSQLPKDRFSAERLKGVDSTLKIQPAKLEDSAVYLCASSFLAGGIGELFFGEGSRLTVL.

The chain recombines TRBV18 with TRBJ2-7; D is possibly TRBD1 (6 bases). This CDR3 is 15 amino acids long. Germline V gene lookup returns CDR1 KGHSH and CDR2 LQKENI. The ends were cut back, 4 bases at V and 4 bases at J, with 17 bases in the middle. This chain's CDR3 is CASSRTGKELYEQYF. The DNA for the CDR3 is TGTGCCAGCTCACGTACAGGGAAAGAGCTATACGAGCAGTACTTC.

This clone was seen once. This chain links TRBV6-2 or TRBV6-3 with TRBJ2-6, with D perhaps matching TRBD2 (5 bases). The V end was cut by 2 bases, the J end by 2 bases, with 7 bases between. CDR3 length: 15 residues. CDR1 and CDR2 from the germline V gene are MNHEY and SVGEGT. The CDR3 sequence is CASSYPGTGANVLTF. The CDR3 DNA sequence: TGTGCCAGCAGTTACCCGGGGACTGGGGCCAACGTCCTGACTTTC.

The chain uses TRBV6-5 and TRBJ1-1; maybe TRBD1 (6 bases). Per the germline V gene, CDR1 is MNHEY and CDR2 is SVGAGI. Trimming took 7 bases from V and 5 from J, leaving 11 bases between them. The CDR3 loop spans 12 amino acids. The CDR3 region has the DNA TGTGCCAGCATGGGAGGGGGTACTGAAGCTTTCTTT. Protein sequence: CASMGGGTEAFF.

This clone appeared a few times. The chain employs TRBV5-1 and TRBJ2-5, with D uncertain. CDR1 SGHRS and CDR2 YFSETQ come from the germline V gene. CDR3 length: 14 residues. V dropped 1 base and J dropped 2 bases, with 9 bases sitting between them. CDR3 in DNA: TGCGCCAGCAGCTTGATCGCAGCACAAGAGACCCAGTACTTC. Translating gives CASSLIAAQETQYF.

The chain recombines TRBV7-3 with TRBJ2-2, with 7 positions matching TRBD1. V lost 5 bases, J lost 6 bases, and 6 bases stayed unmatched. The CDR3 length is 14 residues. Germline V gene data show CDR1 as SGHTA and CDR2 as FQGTGA. The CDR3 reads CASSMSQGPGELFF. CDR3 nucleotides: TGTGCCAGCAGCATGTCACAGGGGCCCGGGGAGCTGTTTTTT.

The V gene is TRBV12-3 or TRBV12-4, the J gene TRBJ2-1; D ambiguous. This CDR3 spans 11 amino acids. Between the trimmed V and J ends, which lost 5 bases and 7 bases, there was a span of 6 bases. Here the CDR3 reads CASSRTNEQFF. In DNA form, the CDR3 reads TGTGCCAGCAGTCGTACTAATGAGCAGTTCTTC.

The V call is TRBV2, the J call TRBJ2-1; D is unclear. Germline V gene lookup returns CDR1 SNHLY and CDR2 FYNNEI. V lost 3 bases to trimming and J lost 8 bases, with 2 bases between them. The CDR3 sequence is 10 residues long. CDR3 nucleotides: TGTGCCAGCAGTGATTATGAGCAGTTCTTC. Amino acid sequence: CASSDYEQFF.

The V call is TRBV7-3, the J call TRBJ1-3; possibly TRBD1 for D (5 bases). Germline CDR1 is SGHTA and CDR2 is FQGTGA. There are 13 residues in the CDR3. V lost 5 bases to trimming and J lost 4 bases, with 9 bases between them. CDR3 region: CASSPEGGNTIYF. CDR3 nucleotide sequence: TGTGCCAGCAGCCCCGAGGGGGGAAACACCATATATTTT.

The rearrangement uses TRBV5-4 and TRBJ1-2; unclear D gene. The CDR3 runs 13 residues. The ends were cut back, 7 bases at V and 1 base at J, with 11 bases in the middle. Germline V gene data show CDR1 as SGHNT and CDR2 as YYREEE (reference sequence). DNA of the CDR3: TGTGCCAGCCGCCGCCGAGATAACTATGGCTACACCTTC. Protein sequence: CASRRRDNYGYTF.